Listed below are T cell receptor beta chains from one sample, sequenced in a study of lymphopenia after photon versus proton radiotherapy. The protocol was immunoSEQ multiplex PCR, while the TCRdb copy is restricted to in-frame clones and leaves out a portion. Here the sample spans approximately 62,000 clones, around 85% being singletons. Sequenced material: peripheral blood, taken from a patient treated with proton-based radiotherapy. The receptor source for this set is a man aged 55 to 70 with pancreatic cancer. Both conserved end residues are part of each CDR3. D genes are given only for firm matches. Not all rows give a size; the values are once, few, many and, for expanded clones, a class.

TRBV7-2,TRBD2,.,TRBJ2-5,TGTGCCAGCAGCACCCGGACTAGCGGGGGGACGGGGACCCAGTACTTC,CASSTRTSGGTGTQYF
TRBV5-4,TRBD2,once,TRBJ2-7,TGTGCCAGCAGCAGAGGAGCGGGAGGGCCCTACGAGCAGTACTTC,CASSRGAGGPYEQYF
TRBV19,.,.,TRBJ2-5,TGTGCCATCCCTATTTCCTTATACGAGGAGGAGAGGCTGGGCCAAGAGACCCAGTACTTC,CAIPISLYEEERLGQETQYF
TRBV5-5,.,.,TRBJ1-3,TGTGCCAGCAGCCCGGGACTGACCCCTGGAAACACCATATATTTT,CASSPGLTPGNTIYF
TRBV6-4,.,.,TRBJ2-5,TGTGCCAGCAGTGACCAGCCGGCCGGGACCCAGTACTTC,CASSDQPAGTQYF
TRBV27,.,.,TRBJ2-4,TGTGCCAGCACTTCAGGGGGGGGAGACATTCAGTACTTC,CASTSGGGDIQYF
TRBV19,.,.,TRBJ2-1,TGTGCCAGTAGTACCAGGGAGAATGAGCAGTTCTTC,CASSTRENEQFF
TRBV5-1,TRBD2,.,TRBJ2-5,TGCGCCAGCAGCTTGGTGGGAGGGTTCCAAGAGACCCAGTACTTC,CASSLVGGFQETQYF
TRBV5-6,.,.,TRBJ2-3,TGTGCCAGCAGCCCGATTGCGGGACCCAGCACAGATACGCAGTATTTT,CASSPIAGPSTDTQYF
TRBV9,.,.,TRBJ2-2,TGTGCCAGCAGCGTGGAGGGCCGAGCCGGGGAGCTGTTTTTT,CASSVEGRAGELFF
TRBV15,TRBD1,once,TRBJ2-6,TGTGCCACCAGCGAACGACAGGGCACTGGGGCCAACGTCCTGACTTTC,CATSERQGTGANVLTF